The clone carrying this T cell receptor beta chain was seen only a few times. V was trimmed by 5 bases and J by 6 bases, leaving 11 bases between them. The CDR3 loop spans 14 amino acids. CDR1 and CDR2 from the germline V gene are SNHLY and FYNNEI. This specimen belongs to a study of blood T cell repertoires in COVID-19. In the study overall: Italy, Spain and the United States were the sources of the convalescent and acute COVID-19 samples. Sample material is recorded as cDNA or gDNA derived from T cells, B-cell-depleted T cells, or PBMCs.

Original processing notes: Amplifying reference gene primers gave estimates of nucleated cell counts. Sequenced by immunoSEQ multiplex PCR; TCRdb stores in-frame clones only, minus some. V, J and clone size were drawn from that table, and D and trimming were deduced from the DNA. Of over 250,000 clones listed, around 85% are singletons. The rearrangement links TRBV2 to TRBJ1-6; a weak D match, TRBD1 (5 bases). Sequenced input: peripheral blood. This clonotype originated in a man aged 45-60 years with active or convalescent COVID-19. CDR3 sequence (DNA): TGTGCCAGCAGTAATTGGAGGGGTAATTCACCCCTCCACTTT. It is translated as CASSNWRGNSPLHF.